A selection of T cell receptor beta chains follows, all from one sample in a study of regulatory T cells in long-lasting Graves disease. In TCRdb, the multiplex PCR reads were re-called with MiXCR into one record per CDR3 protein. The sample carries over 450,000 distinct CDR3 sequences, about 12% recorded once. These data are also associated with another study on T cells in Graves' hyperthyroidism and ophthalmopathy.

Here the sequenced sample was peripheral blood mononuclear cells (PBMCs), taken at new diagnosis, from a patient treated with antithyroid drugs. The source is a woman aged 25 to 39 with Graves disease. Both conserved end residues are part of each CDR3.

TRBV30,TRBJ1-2,CAWSPGAPYGYTF
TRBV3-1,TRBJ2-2,CASSLAYRGTGELFF
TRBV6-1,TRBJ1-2,CASSPRGRGGNYGYTF
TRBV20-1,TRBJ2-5,CSARVLGFQETQYF
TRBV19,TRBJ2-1,CASRNIDTEQFF
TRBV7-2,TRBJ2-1,CASSSTGTRVAGQFF
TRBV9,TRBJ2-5,CASSVASGTSGETQYF
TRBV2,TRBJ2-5,CASSDQVMYQETQYF
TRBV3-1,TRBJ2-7,CASSQDSGGSSYEQYF
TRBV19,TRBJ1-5,CASSRGGQPQHF
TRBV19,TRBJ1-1,CASSILVRTGETNTEAFF
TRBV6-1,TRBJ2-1,CASSPTSGMGNEQFF
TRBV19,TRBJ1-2,CASSTLPGQGFSYGYTF
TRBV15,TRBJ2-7,CATSRSSRGVEQYF
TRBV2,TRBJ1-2,CASSEWSRGNGYTF
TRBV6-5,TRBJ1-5,CASSYRHRDQPQHF
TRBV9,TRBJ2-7,CASSVAAGTGPHRGAYEQYF
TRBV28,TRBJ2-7,CASSLLGAYEQYF
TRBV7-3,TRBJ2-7,CASRGGPGEQYF
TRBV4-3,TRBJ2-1,CASSGLVGGEQFF
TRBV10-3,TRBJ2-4,CAISDGGVRNIQYF
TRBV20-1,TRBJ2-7,CSARGGGGPLEGEQYF
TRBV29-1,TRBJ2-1,CSSSEGREGGEQFF